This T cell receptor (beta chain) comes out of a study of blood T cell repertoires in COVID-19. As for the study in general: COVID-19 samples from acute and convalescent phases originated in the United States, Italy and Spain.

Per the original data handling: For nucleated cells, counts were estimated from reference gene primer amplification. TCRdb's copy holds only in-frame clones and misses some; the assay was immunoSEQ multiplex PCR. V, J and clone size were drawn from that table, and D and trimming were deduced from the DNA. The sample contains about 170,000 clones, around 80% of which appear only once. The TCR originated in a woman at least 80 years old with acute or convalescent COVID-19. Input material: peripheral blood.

CDR3 coding DNA: TGTGCCAGCAGCCCCTCGGGGTCCCCGGGTGGCTACACCTTC. Its protein product is CASSPSGSPGGYTF. The chain links TRBV25-1 to TRBJ1-2, with no clear D. Trimming left V 6 bases short and J 7 bases short, with 18 bases between. CDR3 size: 14 residues. CDR1 and CDR2 (germline): MGHDK, SYGVNS.